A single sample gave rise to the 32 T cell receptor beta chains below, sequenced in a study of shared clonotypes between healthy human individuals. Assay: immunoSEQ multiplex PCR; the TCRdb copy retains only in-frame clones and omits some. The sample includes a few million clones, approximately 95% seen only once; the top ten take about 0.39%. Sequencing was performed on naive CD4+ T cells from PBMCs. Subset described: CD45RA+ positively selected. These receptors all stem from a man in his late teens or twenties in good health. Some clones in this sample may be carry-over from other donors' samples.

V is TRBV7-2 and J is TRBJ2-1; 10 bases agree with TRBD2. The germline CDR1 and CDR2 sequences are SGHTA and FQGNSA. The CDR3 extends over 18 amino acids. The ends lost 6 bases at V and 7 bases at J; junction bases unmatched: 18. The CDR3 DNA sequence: TGTGCCAGCAGTTCACTACCCCTGGGGCTAGCGGGAGCGAATGAGCAGTTCTTC. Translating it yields CASSSLPLGLAGANEQFF.

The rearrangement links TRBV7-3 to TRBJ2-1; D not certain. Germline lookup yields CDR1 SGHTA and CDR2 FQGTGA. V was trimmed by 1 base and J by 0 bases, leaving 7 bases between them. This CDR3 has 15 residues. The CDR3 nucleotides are TGTGCCAGCAGCTTAATTCTGAGCTCCTACAATGAGCAGTTCTTC. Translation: CASSLILSSYNEQFF. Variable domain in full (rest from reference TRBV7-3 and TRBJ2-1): GAGVSQTPSNKVTEKGKYVELRCDPISGHTALYWYRQSLGQGPEFLIYFQGTGAADDSGLPNDRFFAVRPEGSVSTLKIQRTERGDSAVYLCASSLILSSYNEQFFGPGTRLTVL.

CDR3 sequence: CASSSYAQAEQYF. CDR3 DNA sequence: TGTGCCAGCAGCTCCTATGCGCAGGCCGAGCAGTACTTC. This chain connects TRBV7-8 to TRBJ2-7; D unclear. The germline V gene has CDR1 SGHVS and CDR2 FQNEAQ. V was cut by 4 bases and J by 6 bases, with 13 bases left in between. CDR3 length: 13 amino acids.

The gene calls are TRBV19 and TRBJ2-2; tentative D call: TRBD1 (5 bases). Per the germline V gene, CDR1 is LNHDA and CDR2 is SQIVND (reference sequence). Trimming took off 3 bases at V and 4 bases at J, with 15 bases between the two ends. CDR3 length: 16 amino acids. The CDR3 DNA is TGTGCCAGTAGTATTGCAGGGCCTATGAGCACCGGGGAGCTGTTTTTT. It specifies CASSIAGPMSTGELFF.

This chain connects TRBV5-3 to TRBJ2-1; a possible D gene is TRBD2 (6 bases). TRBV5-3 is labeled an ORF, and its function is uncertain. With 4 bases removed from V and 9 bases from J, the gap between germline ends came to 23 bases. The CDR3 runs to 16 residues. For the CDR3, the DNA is TGTGCCAGAAGCGCTTGCCCAGGGAGGTTGGAGGGTGAGCAGTTCTTC. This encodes CARSACPGRLEGEQFF.

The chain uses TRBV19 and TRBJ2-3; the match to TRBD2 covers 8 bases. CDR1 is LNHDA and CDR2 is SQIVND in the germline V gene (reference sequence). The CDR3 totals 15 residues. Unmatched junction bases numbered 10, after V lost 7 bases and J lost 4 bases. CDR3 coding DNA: TGTGCCAGTAACGAGGGCCGGGGGGGCTCAGATACGCAGTATTTT. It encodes CASNEGRGGSDTQYF.

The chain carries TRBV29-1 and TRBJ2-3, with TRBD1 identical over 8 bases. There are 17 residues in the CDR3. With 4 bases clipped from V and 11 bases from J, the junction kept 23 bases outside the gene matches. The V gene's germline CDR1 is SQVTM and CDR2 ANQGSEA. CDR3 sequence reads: CSVGLKAAGGRGSGQYF. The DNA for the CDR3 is TGCAGCGTTGGACTTAAGGCGGCAGGGGGCCGAGGTAGCGGGCAGTATTTT.

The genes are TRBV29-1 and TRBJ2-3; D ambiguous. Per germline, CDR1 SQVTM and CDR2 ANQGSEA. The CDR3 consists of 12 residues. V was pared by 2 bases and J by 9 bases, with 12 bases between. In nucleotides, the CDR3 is TGCAGCGTTGAATTGGGGTCTAGAACGCAGTATTTT. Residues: CSVELGSRTQYF.

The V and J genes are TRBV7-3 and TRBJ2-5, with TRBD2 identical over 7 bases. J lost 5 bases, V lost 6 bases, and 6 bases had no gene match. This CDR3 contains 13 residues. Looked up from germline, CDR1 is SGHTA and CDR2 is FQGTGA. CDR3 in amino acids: CASRRLATETQYF. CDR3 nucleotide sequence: TGTGCCAGCAGAAGACTAGCCACTGAGACCCAGTACTTC.

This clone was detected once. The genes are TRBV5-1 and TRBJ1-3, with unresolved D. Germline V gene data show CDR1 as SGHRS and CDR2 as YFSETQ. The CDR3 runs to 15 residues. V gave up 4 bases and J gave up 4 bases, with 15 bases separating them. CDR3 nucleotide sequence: TGCGCCAGCAGCAGTGGACCGTCCGCGGGAAACACCATATATTTT. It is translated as CASSSGPSAGNTIYF.

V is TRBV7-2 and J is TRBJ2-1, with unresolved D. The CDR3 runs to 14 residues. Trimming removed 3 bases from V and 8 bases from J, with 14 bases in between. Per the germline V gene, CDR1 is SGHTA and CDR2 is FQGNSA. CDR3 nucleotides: TGTGCCAGCAGCTTGGTATCGGGTGGGGATGAGCAGTTCTTC. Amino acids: CASSLVSGGDEQFF.

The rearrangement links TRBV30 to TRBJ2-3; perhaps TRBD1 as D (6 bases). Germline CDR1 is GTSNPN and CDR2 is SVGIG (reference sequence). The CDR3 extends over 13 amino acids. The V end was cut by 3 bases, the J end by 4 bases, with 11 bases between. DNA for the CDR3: TGTGCCTGGAGCCCCTGGACAGCAGATACGCAGTATTTT. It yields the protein CAWSPWTADTQYF. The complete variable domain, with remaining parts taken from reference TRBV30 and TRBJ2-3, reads SQTIHQWPATLVQPVGSPLSLECTVEGTSNPNLYWYRQAAGRGLQLLFYSVGIGQISSEVPQNLSASRPQDRQFILSSKKLLLSDSGFYLCAWSPWTADTQYFGPGTRLTVL.

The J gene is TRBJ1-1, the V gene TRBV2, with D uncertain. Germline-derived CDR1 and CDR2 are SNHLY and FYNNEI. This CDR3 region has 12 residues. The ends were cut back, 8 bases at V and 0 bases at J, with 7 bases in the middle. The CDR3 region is CASGSVNTEAFF. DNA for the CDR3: TGTGCCAGCGGGTCTGTGAACACTGAAGCTTTCTTT.

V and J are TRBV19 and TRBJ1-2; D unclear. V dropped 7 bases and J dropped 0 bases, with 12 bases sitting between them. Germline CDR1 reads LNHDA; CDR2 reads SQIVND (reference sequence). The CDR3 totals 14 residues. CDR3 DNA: TGTGCCAGTAAGGCTCGCTCCACTAACTATGGCTACACCTTC. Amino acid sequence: CASKARSTNYGYTF.

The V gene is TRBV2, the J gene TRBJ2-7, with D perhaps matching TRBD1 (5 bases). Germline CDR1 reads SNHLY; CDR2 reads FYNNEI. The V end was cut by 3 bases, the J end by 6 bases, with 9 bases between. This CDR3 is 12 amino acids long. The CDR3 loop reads CASSDRAPEQYF. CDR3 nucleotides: TGTGCCAGCAGTGACAGGGCGCCCGAGCAGTACTTC.

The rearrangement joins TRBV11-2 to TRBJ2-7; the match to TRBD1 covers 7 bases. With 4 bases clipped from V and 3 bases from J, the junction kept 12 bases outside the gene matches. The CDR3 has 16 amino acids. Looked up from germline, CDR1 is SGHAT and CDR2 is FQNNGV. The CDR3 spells CASSWGGAGGVYEQYF. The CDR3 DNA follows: TGTGCCAGCAGCTGGGGTGGGGCAGGGGGTGTCTACGAGCAGTACTTC.

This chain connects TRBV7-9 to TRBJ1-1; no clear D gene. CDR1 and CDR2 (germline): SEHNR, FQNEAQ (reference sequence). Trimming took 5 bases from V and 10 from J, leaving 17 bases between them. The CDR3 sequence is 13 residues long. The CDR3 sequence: CASSTQPGAGAFF. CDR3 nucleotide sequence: TGTGCCAGCAGCACCCAACCGGGCGCGGGAGCTTTCTTT.

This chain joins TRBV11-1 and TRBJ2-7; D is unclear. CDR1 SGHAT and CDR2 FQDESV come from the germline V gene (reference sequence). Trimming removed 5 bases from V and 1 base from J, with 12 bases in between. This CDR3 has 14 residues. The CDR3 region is CASSRRIDSYEQYF. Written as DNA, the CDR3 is TGTGCCAGCAGCCGTCGGATTGATTCCTACGAGCAGTACTTC.

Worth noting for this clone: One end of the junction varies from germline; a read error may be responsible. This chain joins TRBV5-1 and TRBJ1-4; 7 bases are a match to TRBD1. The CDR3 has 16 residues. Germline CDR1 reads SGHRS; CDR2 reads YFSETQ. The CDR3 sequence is CTSSFYSTGANEKLFF. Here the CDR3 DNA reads TGCACCAGCAGCTTCTACAGTACAGGGGCGAACGAAAAACTGTTTTTT.

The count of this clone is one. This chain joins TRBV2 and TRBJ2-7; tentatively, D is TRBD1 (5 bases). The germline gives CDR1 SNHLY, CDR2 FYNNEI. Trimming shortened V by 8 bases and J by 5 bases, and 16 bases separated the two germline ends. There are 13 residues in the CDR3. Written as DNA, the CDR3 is TGTGCCAGCTCTGTGGCAGGGCTTGACGAGCAGTACTTC. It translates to CASSVAGLDEQYF.

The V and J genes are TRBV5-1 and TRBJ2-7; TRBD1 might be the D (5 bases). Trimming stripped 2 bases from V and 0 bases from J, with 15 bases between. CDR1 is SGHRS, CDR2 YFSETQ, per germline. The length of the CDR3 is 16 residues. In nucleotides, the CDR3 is TGCGCCAGCAGCTTTTCCTCGGCAGGGCACTCCTACGAGCAGTACTTC. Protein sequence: CASSFSSAGHSYEQYF.

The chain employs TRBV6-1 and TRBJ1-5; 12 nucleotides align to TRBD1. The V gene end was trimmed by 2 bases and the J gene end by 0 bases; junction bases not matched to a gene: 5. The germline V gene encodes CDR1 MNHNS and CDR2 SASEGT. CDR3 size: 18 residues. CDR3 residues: CASSESGTGGYSNQPQHF. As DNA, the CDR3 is TGTGCCAGCAGTGAATCCGGGACAGGGGGCTATAGCAATCAGCCCCAGCATTTT.

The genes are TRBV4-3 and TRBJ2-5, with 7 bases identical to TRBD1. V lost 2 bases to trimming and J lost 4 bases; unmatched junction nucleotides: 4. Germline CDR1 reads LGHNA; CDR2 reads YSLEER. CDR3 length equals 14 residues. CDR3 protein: CASSQTPGGETQYF. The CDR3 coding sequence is TGCGCCAGCAGCCAAACCCCAGGGGGAGAGACCCAGTACTTC.

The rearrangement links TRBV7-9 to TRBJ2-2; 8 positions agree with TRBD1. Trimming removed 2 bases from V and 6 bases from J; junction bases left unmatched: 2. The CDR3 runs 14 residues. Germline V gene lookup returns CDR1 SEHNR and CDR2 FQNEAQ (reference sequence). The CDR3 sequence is CASSLQGASGELFF. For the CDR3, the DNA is TGTGCCAGCAGCTTACAGGGGGCATCCGGGGAGCTGTTTTTT.

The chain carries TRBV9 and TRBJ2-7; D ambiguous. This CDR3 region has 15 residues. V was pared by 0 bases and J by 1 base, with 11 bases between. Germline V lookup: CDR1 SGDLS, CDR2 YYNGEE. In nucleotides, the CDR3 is TGTGCCAGCAGCGTAGGAGGCCACCGATCCTACGAGCAGTACTTC. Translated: CASSVGGHRSYEQYF.

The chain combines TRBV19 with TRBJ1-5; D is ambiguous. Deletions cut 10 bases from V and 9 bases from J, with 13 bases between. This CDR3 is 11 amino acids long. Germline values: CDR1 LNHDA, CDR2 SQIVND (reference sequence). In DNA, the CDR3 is TGTGCCACCTCCCGGTCGGGGCCCCAGCATTTT. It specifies CATSRSGPQHF.

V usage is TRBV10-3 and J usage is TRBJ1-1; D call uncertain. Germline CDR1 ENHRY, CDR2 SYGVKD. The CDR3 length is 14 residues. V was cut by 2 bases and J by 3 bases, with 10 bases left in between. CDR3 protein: CAISEGQPHTEAFF. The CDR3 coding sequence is TGTGCCATCAGTGAGGGGCAGCCCCACACTGAAGCTTTCTTT.

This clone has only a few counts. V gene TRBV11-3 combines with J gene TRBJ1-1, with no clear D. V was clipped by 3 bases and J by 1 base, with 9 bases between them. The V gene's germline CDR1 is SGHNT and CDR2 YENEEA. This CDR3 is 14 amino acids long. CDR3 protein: CASSFGRGNTEAFF. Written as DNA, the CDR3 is TGTGCCAGCAGCTTCGGACGGGGGAACACTGAAGCTTTCTTT.

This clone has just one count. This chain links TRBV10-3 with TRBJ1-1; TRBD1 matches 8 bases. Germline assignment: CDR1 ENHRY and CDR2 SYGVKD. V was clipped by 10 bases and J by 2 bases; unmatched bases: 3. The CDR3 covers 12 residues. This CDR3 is CATRGQNTEAFF. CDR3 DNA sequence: TGTGCCACCAGGGGGCAAAACACTGAAGCTTTCTTT.

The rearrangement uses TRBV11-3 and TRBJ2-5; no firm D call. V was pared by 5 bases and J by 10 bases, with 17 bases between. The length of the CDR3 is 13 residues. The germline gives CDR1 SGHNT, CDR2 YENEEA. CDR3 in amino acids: CASSLGRSRDQYF. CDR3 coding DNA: TGTGCCAGCAGCCTGGGTCGCAGTAGGGACCAGTACTTC. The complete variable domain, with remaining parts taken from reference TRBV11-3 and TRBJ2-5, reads EAGVVQSPRYKIIEKKQPVAFWCNPISGHNTLYWYLQNLGQGPELLIRYENEEAVDDSQLPKDRFSAERLKGVDSTLKIQPAELGDSAVYLCASSLGRSRDQYFGPGTRLLVL.

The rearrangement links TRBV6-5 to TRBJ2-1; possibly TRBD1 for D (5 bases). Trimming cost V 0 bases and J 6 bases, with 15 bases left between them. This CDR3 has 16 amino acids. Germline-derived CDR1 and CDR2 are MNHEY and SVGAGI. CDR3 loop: CASSYSRTPGGNEQFF. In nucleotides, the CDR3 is TGTGCCAGCAGTTACTCGAGGACACCGGGCGGCAATGAGCAGTTCTTC.

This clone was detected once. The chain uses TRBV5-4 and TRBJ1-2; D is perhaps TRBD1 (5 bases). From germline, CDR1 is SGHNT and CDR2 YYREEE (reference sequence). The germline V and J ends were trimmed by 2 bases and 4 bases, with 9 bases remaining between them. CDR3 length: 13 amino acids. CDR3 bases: TGTGCCAGCAGCTTCTCAGGGACCTATGGCTACACCTTC. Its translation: CASSFSGTYGYTF.